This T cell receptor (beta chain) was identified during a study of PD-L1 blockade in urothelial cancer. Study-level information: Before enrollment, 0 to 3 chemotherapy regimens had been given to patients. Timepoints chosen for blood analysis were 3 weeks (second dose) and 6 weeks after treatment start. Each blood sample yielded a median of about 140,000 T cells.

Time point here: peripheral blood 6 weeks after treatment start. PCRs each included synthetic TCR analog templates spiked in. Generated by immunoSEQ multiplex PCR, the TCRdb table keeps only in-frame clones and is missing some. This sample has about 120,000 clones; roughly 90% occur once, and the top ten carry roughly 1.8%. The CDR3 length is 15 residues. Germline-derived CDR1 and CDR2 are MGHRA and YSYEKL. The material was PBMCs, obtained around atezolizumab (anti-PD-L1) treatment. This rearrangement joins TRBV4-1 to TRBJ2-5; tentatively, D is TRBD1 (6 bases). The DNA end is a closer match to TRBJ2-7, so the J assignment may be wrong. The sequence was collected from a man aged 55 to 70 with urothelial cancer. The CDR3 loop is CASSHERTVVYEQYF. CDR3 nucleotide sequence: TGCGCCAGCAGCCACGAGAGGACAGTGGTCTACGAGCAGTACTTC.